These T cell receptor beta chains were read from a single sample in a study of control samples from healthy donors and cancer patients. The data were produced by immunoSEQ multiplex PCR, yet TCRdb's version contains in-frame clones alone and is incomplete. Among over 85,000 clones, approximately 88% were seen once, and the ten largest hold about 10%. The material sequenced was PBMCs. All receptors come from a woman between 45 and 60 years old with colorectal cancer. The CDR3 runs from the conserved cysteine through the conserved F or W. D genes are given only for firm matches. Size tells how often a clone was seen (once, few, many) or the class of an expanded clone, and some rows leave it out.

D gene	V gene	clone size	J gene	CDR3 DNA	CDR3 protein
TRBD2	TRBV12-3/TRBV12-4	NA	TRBJ2-3	TGTGCCAGCAGGGTCACTAGCGGGGGGCAGTATTTT	CASRVTSGGQYF
NA	TRBV5-1	NA	TRBJ2-2	TGCGCCAGCAGCTTGGAGGGGGGTTCGAACACCGGGGAGCTGTTTTTT	CASSLEGGSNTGELFF
NA	TRBV19	few	TRBJ1-1	TGTGCCAGTAGTCCCCGAGGGGGGAACACTGAAGCTTTCTTT	CASSPRGGNTEAFF
NA	TRBV6-1	NA	TRBJ1-5	TGTGCCAGCAGTGAAGCGATTTCAGGGGATCAGCCCCAGCATTTT	CASSEAISGDQPQHF
NA	TRBV5-1	NA	TRBJ2-5	TGCGCCAGCAGGACAGACCAAGAGACCCAGTACTTC	CASRTDQETQYF
TRBD1	TRBV10-3	NA	TRBJ1-1	TGTGCCATCAGAAGGGCCTCCGGGACAGAAAGTGAAGCTTTCTTT	CAIRRASGTESEAFF
TRBD1	TRBV29-1	once	TRBJ1-2	TGCAGCGCCCTCCGACAGGGGGGCTACACCTTC	CSALRQGGYTF
TRBD1	TRBV6-2/TRBV6-3	NA	TRBJ1-5	TGTGCCAGCAGTTCCGGGACAGGCAATCAGCCCCAGCATTTT	CASSSGTGNQPQHF
NA	TRBV28	NA	TRBJ2-3	TGTGCCAGCAGCTCCGGAAGCGGTTCTAGCACAGATACGCAGTATTTT	CASSSGSGSSTDTQYF
NA	TRBV6-5	NA	TRBJ1-3	TGTGCCAGCATAGGTCTTAAAACAGGGATGGACACCATATATTTT	CASIGLKTGMDTIYF
NA	TRBV18	NA	TRBJ1-2	TGTGCCAGCTCAGCTGAGGGGTCCTATGGCTACACCTTC	CASSAEGSYGYTF
NA	TRBV4-3	NA	TRBJ1-1	TGCGCCAGCAGCCAAGATCCGTCATGGGGGGTTAATACTGAAGCTTTCTTT	CASSQDPSWGVNTEAFF
TRBD1	TRBV28	NA	TRBJ1-1	TGTGCCAGCAGCGGACAGGGTGGAATGAACACTGAAGCTTTCTTT	CASSGQGGMNTEAFF
NA	TRBV7-3	NA	TRBJ1-2	TGTGCCAGCAGCTTAGGGGCCAGGGACCCTTCCTATGGCTACACCTTC	CASSLGARDPSYGYTF
NA	TRBV2	NA	TRBJ1-6	TGTGCCAGCAGTCGGTCACAGGGACTTAATTCACCCCTCCACTTT	CASSRSQGLNSPLHF
TRBD1	TRBV18	NA	TRBJ2-2	TGTGCCAGCTCACCAACCGGGACAGGGATCTCCGGGGAGCTGTTTTTT	CASSPTGTGISGELFF
NA	TRBV2	NA	TRBJ2-1	TGTGCCAGCAGTGAACAGTACACCGATGAGCAGTTCTTC	CASSEQYTDEQFF
NA	TRBV5-1	NA	TRBJ2-2	TGCGCCAGCAGCAGATATAGCGGAGCGAACACCGGGGAGCTGTTTTTT	CASSRYSGANTGELFF
TRBD2	TRBV5-5	NA	TRBJ2-1	TGTGCCAGCAGCTCATCTAGCGGGGGCTTCTACAATGAGCAGTTCTTC	CASSSSSGGFYNEQFF
NA	TRBV19	NA	TRBJ1-1	TGTGCCAGTACCAAAGGGGAGACGAACACTGAAGCTTTCTTT	CASTKGETNTEAFF
NA	TRBV6-2/TRBV6-3	NA	TRBJ1-2	TGTGCCAGCAGTTACGGGGAGCTCTATGGCTACACCTTC	CASSYGELYGYTF
TRBD1	TRBV2	NA	TRBJ1-2	TGTGCCAGCAGTGAATGGTTGGGACAGGGATCAAACTACTATGGCTACACCTTC	CASSEWLGQGSNYYGYTF
TRBD1	TRBV19	NA	TRBJ1-1	TGTGCCAGTAGTATCCGGGACAGGGTCCCTGAAGCTTTCTTT	CASSIRDRVPEAFF
TRBD1	TRBV30	NA	TRBJ1-4	TGTGCCTGGAGTAAACCCGCAGGGGGCGCGGATGAAAAACTGTTTTTT	CAWSKPAGGADEKLFF
NA	TRBV5-1	NA	TRBJ2-2	TGCGCCAGCAGCTTGGCGGACTTTCCCACCGGGGAGCTGTTTTTT	CASSLADFPTGELFF
TRBD1	TRBV7-3	once	TRBJ2-3	TGTGCCAGCAGCTTACGTGGGACAGTGGGTCCAGATACGCAGTATTTT	CASSLRGTVGPDTQYF
NA	TRBV29-1	NA	TRBJ1-5	TGCAGCGTTGCCGGGGGGAATAGCAATCAGCCCCAGCATTTT	CSVAGGNSNQPQHF
TRBD1	TRBV9	NA	TRBJ2-6	TGTGCCAGCAGCGTCCGGGACAGGAGTTTTACGACTGGGGCCAACGTCCTGACTTTC	CASSVRDRSFTTGANVLTF
NA	TRBV3-1/TRBV3-2	NA	TRBJ2-1	TGTGCCAGCAGCCAAATTGTACTAGCATCCGATGAGCAGTTCTTC	CASSQIVLASDEQFF
NA	TRBV5-4	NA	TRBJ2-1	TGTGCCAGCAGCTTGGACGGGTTCAATGAGCAGTTCTTC	CASSLDGFNEQFF
NA	TRBV6-5	NA	TRBJ2-5	TGTGCCAGCCTTCTATCGGGGAGAGAGACCCAGTACTTC	CASLLSGRETQYF
NA	TRBV19	NA	TRBJ1-4	TGTGCCACCCGTCAGGTGGGTACTAATGAAAAACTGTTTTTT	CATRQVGTNEKLFF
NA	TRBV7-2	NA	TRBJ1-3	TGTGCCAGCAGCTTAGTAGAACAACCCTCTGGAAACACCATATATTTT	CASSLVEQPSGNTIYF
NA	TRBV15	NA	TRBJ1-4	TGTGCCACCAGCAGAGATGACGGGGTTTTGGGTGAAAAACTGTTTTTT	CATSRDDGVLGEKLFF
TRBD1	TRBV19	NA	TRBJ2-5	TGTGCCAGTAGTATTTCAGGGGGCGATGCCCAGTACTTC	CASSISGGDAQYF
NA	TRBV10-3	NA	TRBJ2-1	TGTGCCATCAGTTCGCAGGAACTCTCCTACAATGAGCAGTTCTTC	CAISSQELSYNEQFF
NA	TRBV5-1	NA	TRBJ1-5	TGCGCCAGCAGTCAAGGAGTGGGCAATCAGCCCCAGCATTTT	CASSQGVGNQPQHF
NA	TRBV5-6	NA	TRBJ2-3	TGTGCCAGCAGCTTGGCCACCGGAGAGGCGCAGTATTTT	CASSLATGEAQYF
NA	TRBV5-5	few	TRBJ2-1	TGTGCCAGCAGCTTGATACAGGGCTATGAGCAGTTCTTC	CASSLIQGYEQFF
NA	TRBV5-1	NA	TRBJ1-2	TGCGCCAGCAGCTTGGATCGGCTAGGCTACACCTTC	CASSLDRLGYTF
NA	TRBV2	few	TRBJ1-2	TGTGCCAGCACCGACTGGGTCCGTGGCTACACCTTC	CASTDWVRGYTF
NA	TRBV7-8	NA	TRBJ1-1	TGTGCCAGCAGCCAGGGTAAAGGGACTGAAGCTTTCTTT	CASSQGKGTEAFF
NA	TRBV12-3/TRBV12-4	NA	TRBJ2-3	TGTGCCAGCAGCCAGGGACACACAGATACGCAGTATTTT	CASSQGHTDTQYF
TRBD1	TRBV7-2	NA	TRBJ1-2	TGTGCCAGCACTCTGGACAGGAGTCCAGGTTCTACCTATGGCTACACCTTC	CASTLDRSPGSTYGYTF
NA	TRBV19	NA	TRBJ1-2	TGTGCCAGTAAGGGACGTTCTCCCTATGGCTACACCTTC	CASKGRSPYGYTF
TRBD1	TRBV4-1	NA	TRBJ1-3	TGCGCCAGCAGCCGAGGGACAGGGGGCTTATCTGGAAACACCATATATTTT	CASSRGTGGLSGNTIYF
NA	TRBV23-1	NA	TRBJ1-4	TGCGCCAGCAGTGGATCCTTCGCCGGGACGGGTTTGGAAAAACTGTTTTTT	CASSGSFAGTGLEKLFF
NA	TRBV9	NA	TRBJ2-5	TGTGCCAGCAGCGTTGGACCCGGGACAACGGAGACCCAGTACTTC	CASSVGPGTTETQYF
NA	TRBV7-9	NA	TRBJ1-1	TGTGCCAGCAGCTTATTCGCGAACACTGAAGCTTTCTTT	CASSLFANTEAFF
TRBD1	TRBV16	NA	TRBJ2-2	TGTGCCAGCAGCCAATGGGGACAGGGGAGCACCGGGGAGCTGTTTTTT	CASSQWGQGSTGELFF
NA	TRBV14	once	TRBJ1-1	TGTGCCAGCAGCCTCCGAGGGCTGTCTGAAGCTTTCTTT	CASSLRGLSEAFF
NA	TRBV19	NA	TRBJ2-3	TGTGCCAGTAGTACTTCTATGGCAGATACGCAGTATTTT	CASSTSMADTQYF
TRBD1	TRBV6-5	NA	TRBJ2-1	TGTGCCAGCAGCTATAGGACAGGGGGCTACAATGAGCAGTTCTTC	CASSYRTGGYNEQFF